This record covers a single T cell receptor (beta chain). This clonotype was recorded at least ten times. It lacks a known antigen. One base away there is no much larger clone; base qualities are not given. The source of the sample is a study of T cells in Graves' hyperthyroidism and ophthalmopathy (dated by TCRdb to the late 2010s). Study-level background: Peripheral blood samples were taken at the time of initial diagnosis, prior to any treatment. To identify distinguishing TCR V-J signatures, a discovery cohort of around 98 patients was used, comprising some 45 with Graves' ophthalmopathy and 57 with stable Graves' hyperthyroidism. Whether ophthalmopathy could be predicted prospectively was tested in an independent validation cohort made up of some 20 hyperthyroidism patients plus 17 patients who later progressed to ophthalmopathy. The 80 to 100 discovery patients were randomly divided into training and test sets at a 7:3 ratio. The study also compared thyroid tissue and blood T-cell repertoires from more than five Graves' hyperthyroidism patients. Following sampling, methimazole starting at 30 mg daily was given to hyperthyroidism patients, and high-dose intravenous methylprednisolone was given to ophthalmopathy patients. The paper describes TCR Vbeta CDR3 sequencing of 135 peripheral blood samples, made up of 40 to 45 ophthalmopathy patients, around 73 hyperthyroidism patients and about 17 progressor patients. Here is what the overall study found, with its caveats: Most expanded thyroid clonotypes (frequency above 0.001) were also detected in blood, a finding suggesting that blood repertoires may reflect thyroid immune responses. During validation, the model predicted progression to ophthalmopathy a median of approximately 6 months ahead of onset, with approximately 71% sensitivity and roughly 72% specificity. A 13 V-J signature model separated ophthalmopathy from stable hyperthyroidism, with approximately 87% sensitivity and just under 84% specificity in cross-validation and 80%/75% in testing. Sample size was not statistically predetermined, and investigators were not blinded to group allocation.

The V and J ends are trimmed by 5 bases and 6 bases, leaving 19 bases between them. Per the germline V gene, SGHTS is the CDR1 and YDEGEE is the CDR2. There are 15 amino acids in the CDR3, from cysteine to phenylalanine inclusive. Of the read, only the CDR3 DNA is kept; its 45 bases are in frame from base 1. Stable Graves' hyperthyroidism was defined as no progression to ophthalmopathy during 18 months of follow-up. Hyperthyroidism patients were aged 18 to 65 years and newly diagnosed, with disease duration of less than 2 months. Any patient with an uncontrolled infection, another autoimmune disease, pregnancy or lactation was excluded. Diagnoses were established on the basis of clinical symptoms, serum thyroxine and TRAb, thyroid ultrasound, and orbital computed tomography. PBMCs were separated from 7.5 to 10 ml of fresh peripheral blood using Ficoll-Paque density gradient centrifugation. Total RNA was extracted with Trizol reagent, and quality was checked on an Agilent 2100 Bioanalyzer.

Amplification of TCR beta CDR3 regions was carried out from RNA transcripts. The TCR CDR3 was subjected to a first round of RT-PCR using the HTBI primer set and the Qiagen OneStep RT-PCR kit. Libraries were constructed in a second round of multiplex PCR, after which size selection and purification were performed. Paired-end sequencing of the libraries was performed with 100 bp reads on an Illumina HiSeq2000. The original methods were these. SOAPnuke was used to process the raw data, with reads discarded if the reads contained adapters or uncalled bases, had a mean Phred below 15, or lacked an exact constant-primer or identifier match. High-quality paired reads were merged with COPE v1.2.5, and unique nucleotide sequences were defined as clonotypes. MiTCR v1.1 was used to align clonotypes to the IMGT TRBV, TRBD and TRBJ reference segments. Only V-J combinations with frequency above 0.0001, covering approximately 99% of repertoires, were analysed. The TCS score was defined as the ratio of F50 (clonal expansion) to E x V (chaos), calculated using BLOSUM62-based TCRdist between CDR3 peptides within each V-J. Welch's t-statistics and random forest reduced 450 to 600 V-J features to some 14, which were used in a naive Bayes classifier (R e1071). TCRdb ran its own pipeline on the public reads, namely fastp trimming at Q25 and MiXCR clone calling, and kept in-frame beta chains. Each CDR3 protein gets just one entry, which takes the most common genes and DNA from the rows behind it. TCRdb's processing, not the authors', yielded these V and J calls. The sample table shows roughly 400,000 distinct CDR3 sequences, and roughly 25% are seen once. Roughly 70% of the sample is held by the ten biggest clonotypes.

Here the chain combines TRBV5-8 and TRBJ2-3, with the D gene call left open. The sample consisted of blood. The TCR was taken from a man aged 50 to 59 with Graves' hyperthyroidism. The CDR3 reads as follows: CASSRDWAVRDTQYF. The sequenced DNA is TGTGCCAGCAGTAGAGACTGGGCCGTTAGGGATACGCAGTATTTT.